The present TCR beta chain was sequenced within a study of cytotoxic CD8 clonotypes in ibrutinib-treated CLL. Sequenced by immunoSEQ multiplex PCR; TCRdb stores in-frame clones only, minus some. The sample lists hundreds of thousands of clones, 70% seen once, with 15% in the top ten. Germline lookup yields CDR1 SEHNR and CDR2 FQNEAQ (reference sequence). The CDR3 length is 15 residues. The V end was cut by 1 base, the J end by 4 bases, with 13 bases between. Sequencing used PBMCs, obtained after 24 months of ibrutinib treatment. The chain uses TRBV7-9 and TRBJ2-5; D possibly corresponds to TRBD2 (6 bases). This receptor was taken from a human donor with chronic lymphocytic leukemia. The CDR3 loop is CASSLGGAGRETQYF. In DNA form, the CDR3 reads TGTGCCAGCAGCTTAGGGGGAGCGGGTCGAGAGACCCAGTACTTC.